This is a list of T cell receptor beta chains from one sample in a study of cytomegalovirus exposure and HLA in healthy donors. This table comes from immunoSEQ multiplex PCR, and its TCRdb copy is limited to in-frame clones, with some not included. The sample carries over 150,000 clones, approximately 89% recorded once. The sequenced sample consisted of PBMCs. The receptors were sampled from a man aged 18-30 years in good health and CMV-seropositive. CDR3s include the opening cysteine and the closing phenylalanine or tryptophan. Fields, in order: D gene, CDR3 length, V gene, CDR3 protein. D genes are given only for firm matches.

TRBD2	18	TRBV4-2	CASSQDGLLAGEYNEQFF
.	14	TRBV10-3	CAISDLGTSYEQYF
.	15	TRBV29-1	CSAVFQSRGAYGYTF
TRBD1	13	TRBV29-1	CSANRGRNTEAFF
.	16	TRBV28	CASSSPGSGSTDTQYF
.	13	TRBV11-2	CASSLERVGTQYF
.	16	TRBV11-1	CASSFIEGAGNYEQYF
TRBD2	16	TRBV27	CASSFGLAGGFGEQFF
TRBD2	14	TRBV29-1	CSVLLAANYNEQFF
TRBD2	17	TRBV4-2	CASSQHPGLAGEETQYF
TRBD1	16	TRBV5-1	CASTLAGTGGVTEAFF
.	14	TRBV7-9	CASSLGGSTGELFF
.	13	TRBV6-5	CASSSQGREPQHF
.	18	TRBV5-1	CASSAAIRTEQFNQPQHF
TRBD1	13	TRBV5-1	CASSQGAGNTIYF
.	14	TRBV6-5	CASSYSWLTGELFF
TRBD2	16	TRBV19	CASSLGLAGDTGELFF
TRBD2	15	TRBV19	CASSDRAGVAYEQYF
TRBD2	13	TRBV30	CAVGREVRETQYF
TRBD2	16	TRBV5-4	CASSGRGREVTDTQYF
TRBD1	13	TRBV5-6	CASSRGQNYGYTF
TRBD2	15	TRBV10-3	CAISESNTSGREQFF
.	13	TRBV27	CASSGLLQGEQFF